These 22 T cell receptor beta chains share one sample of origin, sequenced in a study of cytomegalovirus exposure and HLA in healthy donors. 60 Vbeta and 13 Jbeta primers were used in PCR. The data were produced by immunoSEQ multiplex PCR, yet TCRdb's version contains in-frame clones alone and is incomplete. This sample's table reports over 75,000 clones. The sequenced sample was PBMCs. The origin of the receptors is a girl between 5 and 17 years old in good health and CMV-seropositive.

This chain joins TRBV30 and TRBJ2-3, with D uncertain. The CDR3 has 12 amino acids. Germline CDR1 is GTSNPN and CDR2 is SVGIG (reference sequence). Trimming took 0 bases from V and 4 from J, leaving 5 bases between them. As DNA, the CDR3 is TGTGCCTGGAGTGTATCAGCAGATACGCAGTATTTT. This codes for CAWSVSADTQYF.

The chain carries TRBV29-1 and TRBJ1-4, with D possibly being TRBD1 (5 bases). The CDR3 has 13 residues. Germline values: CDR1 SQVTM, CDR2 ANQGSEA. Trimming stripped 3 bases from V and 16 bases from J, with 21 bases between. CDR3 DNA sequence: TGCAGCGTTGATAGCGGGACGGGTAAAGATCCGTTTTTT. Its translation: CSVDSGTGKDPFF.

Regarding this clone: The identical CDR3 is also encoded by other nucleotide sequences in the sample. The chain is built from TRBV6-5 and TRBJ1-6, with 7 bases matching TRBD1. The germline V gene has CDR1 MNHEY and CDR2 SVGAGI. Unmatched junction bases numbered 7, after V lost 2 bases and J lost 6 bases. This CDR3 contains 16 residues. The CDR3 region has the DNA TGTGCCAGCAGTTACGGGGCAGGGGGAGTTAATTCACCCCTCCACTTT. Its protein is CASSYGAGGVNSPLHF.

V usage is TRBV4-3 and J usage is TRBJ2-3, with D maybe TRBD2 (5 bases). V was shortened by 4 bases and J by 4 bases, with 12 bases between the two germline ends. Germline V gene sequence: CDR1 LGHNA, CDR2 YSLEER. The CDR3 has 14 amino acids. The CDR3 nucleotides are TGCGCCAGCAGCCTCCAGAGGGCTGCAGATACGCAGTATTTT. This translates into CASSLQRAADTQYF.

The CDR3 sequence: CASSPASGSSYNEQFF. DNA for the CDR3: TGCGCCAGCAGTCCCGCTAGCGGTTCCTCCTACAATGAGCAGTTCTTC. The J gene is TRBJ2-1, the V gene TRBV5-1; 7 bases agree with TRBD2. V lost 5 bases, J lost 0 bases, and 8 bases stayed unmatched. Germline CDR1 SGHRS, CDR2 YFSETQ. There are 16 residues in the CDR3. Supplemented by reference TRBV5-1 and TRBJ2-1, the full variable domain reads KAGVTQTPRYLIKTRGQQVTLSCSPISGHRSVSWYQQTPGQGLQFLFEYFSETQRNKGNFPGRFSGRQFSNSRSEMNVSTLELGDSALYLCASSPASGSSYNEQFFGPGTRLTVL.

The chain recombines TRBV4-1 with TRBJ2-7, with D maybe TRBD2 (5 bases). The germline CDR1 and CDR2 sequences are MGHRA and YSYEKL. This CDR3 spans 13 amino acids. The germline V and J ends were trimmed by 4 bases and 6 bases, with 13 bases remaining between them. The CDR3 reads CASSLGSGSEQYF. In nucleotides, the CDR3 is TGCGCCAGCAGCCTTGGGTCGGGAAGCGAGCAGTACTTC.

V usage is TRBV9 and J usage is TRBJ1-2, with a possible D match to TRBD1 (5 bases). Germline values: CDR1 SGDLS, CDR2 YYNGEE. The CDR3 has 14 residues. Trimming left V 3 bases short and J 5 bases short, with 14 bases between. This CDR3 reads CASSAEGRPYGYTF. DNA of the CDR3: TGTGCCAGCAGCGCTGAGGGGAGGCCGTATGGCTACACCTTC.

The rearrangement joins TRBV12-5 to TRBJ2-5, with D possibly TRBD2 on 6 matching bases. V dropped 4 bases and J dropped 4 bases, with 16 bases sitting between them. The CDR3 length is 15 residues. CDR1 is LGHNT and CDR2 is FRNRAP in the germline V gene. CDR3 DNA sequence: TGTGCTAGTGGTTCCCCGACGGGGGTTGGAGAGACCCAGTACTTC. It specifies CASGSPTGVGETQYF.

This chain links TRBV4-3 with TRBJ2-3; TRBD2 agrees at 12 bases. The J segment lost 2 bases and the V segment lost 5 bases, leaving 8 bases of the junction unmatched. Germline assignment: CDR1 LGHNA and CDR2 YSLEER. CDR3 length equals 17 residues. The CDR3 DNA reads TGCGCCAGCAGCACGGTGACTAGCGGGGGCTACACAGATACGCAGTATTTT. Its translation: CASSTVTSGGYTDTQYF.

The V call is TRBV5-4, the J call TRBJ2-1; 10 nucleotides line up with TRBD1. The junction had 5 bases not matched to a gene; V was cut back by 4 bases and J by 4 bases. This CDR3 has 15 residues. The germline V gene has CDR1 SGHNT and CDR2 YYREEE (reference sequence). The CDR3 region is CASSAGTGEYNEQFF. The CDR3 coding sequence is TGTGCCAGCAGCGCCGGGACAGGGGAATACAATGAGCAGTTCTTC.

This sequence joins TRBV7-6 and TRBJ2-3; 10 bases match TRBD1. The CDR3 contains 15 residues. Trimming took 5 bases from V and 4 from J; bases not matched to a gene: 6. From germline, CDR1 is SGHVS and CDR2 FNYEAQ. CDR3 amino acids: CASSLRDRGPDTQYF. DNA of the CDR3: TGTGCCAGCAGCCTCCGGGACAGGGGTCCAGATACGCAGTATTTT.

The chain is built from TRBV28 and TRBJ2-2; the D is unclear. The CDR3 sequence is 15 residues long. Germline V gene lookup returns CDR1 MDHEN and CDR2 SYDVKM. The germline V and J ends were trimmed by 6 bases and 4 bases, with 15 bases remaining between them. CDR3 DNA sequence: TGTGCCAGCAGCACTGAGATACTTACCACCGGGGAGCTGTTTTTT. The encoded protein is CASSTEILTTGELFF.

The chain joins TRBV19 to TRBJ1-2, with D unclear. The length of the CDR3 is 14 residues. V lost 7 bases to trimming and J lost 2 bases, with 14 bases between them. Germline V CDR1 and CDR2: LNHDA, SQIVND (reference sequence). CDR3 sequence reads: CASIESARNYGYTF. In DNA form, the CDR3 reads TGTGCCAGTATAGAATCCGCCAGGAACTATGGCTACACCTTC.

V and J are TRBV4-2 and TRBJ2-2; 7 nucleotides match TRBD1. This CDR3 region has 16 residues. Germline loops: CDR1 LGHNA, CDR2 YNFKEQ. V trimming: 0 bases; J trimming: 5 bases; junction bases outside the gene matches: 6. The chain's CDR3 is CASSQDRAGGTGELFF. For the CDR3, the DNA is TGTGCCAGCAGCCAAGATAGGGCAGGGGGAACCGGGGAGCTGTTTTTT.

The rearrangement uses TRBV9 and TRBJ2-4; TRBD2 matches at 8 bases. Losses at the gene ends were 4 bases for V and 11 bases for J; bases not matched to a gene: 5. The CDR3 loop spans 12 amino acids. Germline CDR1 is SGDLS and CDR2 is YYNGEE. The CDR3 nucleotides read TGTGCCAGCAGCACGGCTAGCGGGCTTCAGTACTTC. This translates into CASSTASGLQYF. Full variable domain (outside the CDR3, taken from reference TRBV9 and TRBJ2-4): DSGVTQTPKHLITATGQRVTLRCSPRSGDLSVYWYQQSLDQGLQFLIQYYNGEERAKGNILERFSAQQFPDLHSELNLSSLELGDSALYFCASSTASGLQYFGAGTRLSVL.

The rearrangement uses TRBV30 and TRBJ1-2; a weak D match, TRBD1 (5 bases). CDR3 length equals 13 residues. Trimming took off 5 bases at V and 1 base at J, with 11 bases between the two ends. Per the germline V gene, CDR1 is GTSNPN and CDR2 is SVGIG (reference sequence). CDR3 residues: CAWLTESNYGYTF. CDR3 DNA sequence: TGTGCCTGGTTGACAGAAAGTAACTATGGCTACACCTTC. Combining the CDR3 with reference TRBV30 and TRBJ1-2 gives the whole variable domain SQTIHQWPATLVQPVGSPLSLECTVEGTSNPNLYWYRQAAGRGLQLLFYSVGIGQISSEVPQNLSASRPQDRQFILSSKKLLLSDSGFYLCAWLTESNYGYTFGSGTRLTVV.

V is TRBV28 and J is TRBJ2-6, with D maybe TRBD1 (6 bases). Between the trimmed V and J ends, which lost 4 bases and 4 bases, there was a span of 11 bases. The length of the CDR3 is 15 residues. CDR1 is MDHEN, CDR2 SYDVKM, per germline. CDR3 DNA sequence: TGTGCCAGCAGTTATAGGGGGATCGGGGCCAACGTCCTGACTTTC. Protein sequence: CASSYRGIGANVLTF.

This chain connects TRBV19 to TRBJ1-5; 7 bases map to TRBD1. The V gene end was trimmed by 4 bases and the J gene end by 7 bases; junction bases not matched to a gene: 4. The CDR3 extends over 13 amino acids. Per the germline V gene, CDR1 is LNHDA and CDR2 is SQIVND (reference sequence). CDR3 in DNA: TGTGCCAGTAGTACCAGGGGGGAGCAGCCCCAGCATTTT. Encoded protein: CASSTRGEQPQHF.

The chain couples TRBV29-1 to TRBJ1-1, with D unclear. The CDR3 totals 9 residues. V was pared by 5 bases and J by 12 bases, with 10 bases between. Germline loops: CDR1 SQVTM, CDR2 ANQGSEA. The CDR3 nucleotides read TGCAGCGTTAAGTCAGAACCTTTCTTT. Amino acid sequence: CSVKSEPFF. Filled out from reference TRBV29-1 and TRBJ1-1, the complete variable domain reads SAVISQKPSRDICQRGTSLTIQCQVDSQVTMMFWYRQQPGQSLTLIATANQGSEATYESGFVIDKFPISRPNLTFSTLTVSNMSPEDSSIYLCSVKSEPFFGQGTRLTVV.

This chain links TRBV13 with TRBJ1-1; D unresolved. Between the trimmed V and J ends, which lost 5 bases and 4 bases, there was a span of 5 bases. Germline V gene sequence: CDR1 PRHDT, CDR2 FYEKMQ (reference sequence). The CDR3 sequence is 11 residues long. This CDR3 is CASSQFTEAFF. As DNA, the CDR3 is TGTGCCAGCAGCCAGTTCACTGAAGCTTTCTTT.

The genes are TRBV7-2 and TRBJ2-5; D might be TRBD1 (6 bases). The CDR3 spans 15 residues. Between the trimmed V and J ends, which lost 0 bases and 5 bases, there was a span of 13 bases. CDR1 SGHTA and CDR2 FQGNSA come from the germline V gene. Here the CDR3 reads CASSLAGEQGETQYF. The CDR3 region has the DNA TGTGCCAGCAGCTTAGCTGGGGAGCAGGGGGAGACCCAGTACTTC.

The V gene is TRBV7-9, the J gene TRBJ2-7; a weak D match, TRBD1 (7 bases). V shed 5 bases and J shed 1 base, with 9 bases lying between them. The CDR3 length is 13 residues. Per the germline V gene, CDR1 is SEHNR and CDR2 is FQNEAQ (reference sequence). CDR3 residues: CASSPGGSYEQYF. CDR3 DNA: TGTGCCAGCAGCCCAGGGGGGTCCTACGAGCAGTACTTC.